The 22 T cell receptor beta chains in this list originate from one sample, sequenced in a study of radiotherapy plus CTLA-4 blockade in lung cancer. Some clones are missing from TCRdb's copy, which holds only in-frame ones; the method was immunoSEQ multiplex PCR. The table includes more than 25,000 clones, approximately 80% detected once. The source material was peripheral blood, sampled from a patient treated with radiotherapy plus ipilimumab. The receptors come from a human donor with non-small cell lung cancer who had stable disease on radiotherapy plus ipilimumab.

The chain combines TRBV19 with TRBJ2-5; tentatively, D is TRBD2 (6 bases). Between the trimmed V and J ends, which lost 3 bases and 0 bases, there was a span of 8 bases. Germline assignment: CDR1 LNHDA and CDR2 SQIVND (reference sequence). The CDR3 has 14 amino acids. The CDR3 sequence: CASSIGGNQETQYF. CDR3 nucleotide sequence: TGTGCCAGTAGTATTGGGGGGAACCAAGAGACCCAGTACTTC.

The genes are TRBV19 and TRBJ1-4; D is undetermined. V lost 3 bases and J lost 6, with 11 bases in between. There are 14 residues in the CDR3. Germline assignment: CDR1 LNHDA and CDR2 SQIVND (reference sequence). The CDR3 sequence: CASSIGGPHEKLFF. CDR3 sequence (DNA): TGTGCCAGTAGTATCGGAGGACCTCATGAAAAACTGTTTTTT.

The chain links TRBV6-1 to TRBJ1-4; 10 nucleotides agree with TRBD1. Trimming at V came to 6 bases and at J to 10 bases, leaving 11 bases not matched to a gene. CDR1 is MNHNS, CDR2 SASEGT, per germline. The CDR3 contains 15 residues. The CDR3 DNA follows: TGTGCCAGCAGCCCCCCTTTGGGACAGGGGTCAAAACTGTTTTTT. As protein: CASSPPLGQGSKLFF.

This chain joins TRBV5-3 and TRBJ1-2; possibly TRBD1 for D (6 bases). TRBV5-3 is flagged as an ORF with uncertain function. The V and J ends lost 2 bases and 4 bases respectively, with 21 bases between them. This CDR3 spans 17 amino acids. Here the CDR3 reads CARSFPPSNRVFYGYTF. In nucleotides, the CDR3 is TGTGCCAGAAGCTTCCCCCCGTCTAACAGGGTTTTCTATGGCTACACCTTC.

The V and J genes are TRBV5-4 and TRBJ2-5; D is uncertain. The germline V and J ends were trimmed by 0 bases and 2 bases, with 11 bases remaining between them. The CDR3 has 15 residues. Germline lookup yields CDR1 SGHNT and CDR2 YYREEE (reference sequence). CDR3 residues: CASSLAFNQQETQYF. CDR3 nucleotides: TGTGCCAGCAGCTTGGCCTTTAACCAGCAAGAGACCCAGTACTTC.

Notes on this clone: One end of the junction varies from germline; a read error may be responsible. The CDR3: CASRRLAGPNSGELFF. CDR3 sequence (DNA): TGTGCCAGCAGGCGGCTAGCGGGTCCCAACAGCGGGGAGCTGTTTTTT. J is TRBJ2-2 and V is TRBV27; TRBD2 agrees at 8 bases. The V gene's germline CDR1 is MNHEY and CDR2 SMNVEV (reference sequence). This CDR3 has 16 residues.

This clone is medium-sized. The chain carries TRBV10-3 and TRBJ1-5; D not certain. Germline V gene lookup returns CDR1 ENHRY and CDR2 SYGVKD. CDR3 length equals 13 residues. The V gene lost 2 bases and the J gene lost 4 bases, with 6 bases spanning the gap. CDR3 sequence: CAISEGENQPQHF. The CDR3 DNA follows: TGTGCCATCAGTGAGGGGGAGAATCAGCCCCAGCATTTT.

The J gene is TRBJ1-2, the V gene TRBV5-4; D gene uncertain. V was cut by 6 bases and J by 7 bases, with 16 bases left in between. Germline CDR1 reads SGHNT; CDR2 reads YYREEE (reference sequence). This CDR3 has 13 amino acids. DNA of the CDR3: TGTGCCAGCACCCTTGGCGGGAGAGGTGGCTACACCTTC. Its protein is CASTLGGRGGYTF.

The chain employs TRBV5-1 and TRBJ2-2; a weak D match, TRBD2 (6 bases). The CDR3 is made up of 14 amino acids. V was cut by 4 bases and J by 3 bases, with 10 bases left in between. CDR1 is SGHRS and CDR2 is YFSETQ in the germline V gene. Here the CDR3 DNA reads TGCGCCAGCAGCGTGGGGGAGGACACCGGGGAGCTGTTTTTT. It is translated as CASSVGEDTGELFF.

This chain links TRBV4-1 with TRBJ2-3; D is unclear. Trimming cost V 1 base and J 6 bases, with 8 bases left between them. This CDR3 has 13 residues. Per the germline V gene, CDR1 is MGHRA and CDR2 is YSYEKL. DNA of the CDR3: TGCGCCAGCAGCCAAGTGTCGGGTGATACGCAGTATTTT. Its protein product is CASSQVSGDTQYF.

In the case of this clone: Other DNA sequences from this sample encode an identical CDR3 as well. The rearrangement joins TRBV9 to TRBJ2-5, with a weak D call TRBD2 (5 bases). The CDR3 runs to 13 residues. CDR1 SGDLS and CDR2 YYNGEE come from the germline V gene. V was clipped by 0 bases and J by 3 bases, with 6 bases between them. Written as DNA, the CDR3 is TGTGCCAGCAGCGTAGCGGGGAAAGAGACCCAGTACTTC. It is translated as CASSVAGKETQYF.

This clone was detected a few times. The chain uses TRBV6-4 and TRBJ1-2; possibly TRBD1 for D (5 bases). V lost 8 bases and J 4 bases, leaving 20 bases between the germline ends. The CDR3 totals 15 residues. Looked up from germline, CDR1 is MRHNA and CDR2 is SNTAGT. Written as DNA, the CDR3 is TGTGCCAGCGCTAGGGAAGGGGCGCTTGGCTATGGCTACACCTTC. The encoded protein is CASAREGALGYGYTF.

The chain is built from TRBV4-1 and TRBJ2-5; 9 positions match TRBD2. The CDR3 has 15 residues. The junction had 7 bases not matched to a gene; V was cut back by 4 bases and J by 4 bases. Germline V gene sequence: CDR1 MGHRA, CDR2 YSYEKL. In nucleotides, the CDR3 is TGCGCCAGCAGCCCTCAGGGGCGGGGGGGAGAGACCCAGTACTTC. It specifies CASSPQGRGGETQYF.

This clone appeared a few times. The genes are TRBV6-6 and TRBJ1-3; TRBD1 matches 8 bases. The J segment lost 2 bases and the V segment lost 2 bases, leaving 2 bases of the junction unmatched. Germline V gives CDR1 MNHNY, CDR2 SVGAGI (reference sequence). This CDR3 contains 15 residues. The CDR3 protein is CASSYAGGTGNTIYF. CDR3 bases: TGTGCCAGCAGTTACGCAGGGGGCACTGGAAACACCATATATTTT.

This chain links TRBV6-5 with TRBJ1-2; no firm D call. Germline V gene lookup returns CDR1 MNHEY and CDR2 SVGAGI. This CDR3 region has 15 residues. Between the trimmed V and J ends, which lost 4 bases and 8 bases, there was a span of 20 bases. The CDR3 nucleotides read TGTGCCAGCAGTTCCCCTTCTACCTCAATTTCGGGCTACACCTTC. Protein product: CASSSPSTSISGYTF.

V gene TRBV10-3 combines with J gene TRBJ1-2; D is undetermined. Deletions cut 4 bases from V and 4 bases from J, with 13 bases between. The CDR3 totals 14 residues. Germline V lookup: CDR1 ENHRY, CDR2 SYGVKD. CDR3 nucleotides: TGTGCCATCAGTGGGGCTCAGATAACCTATGGCTACACCTTC. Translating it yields CAISGAQITYGYTF.

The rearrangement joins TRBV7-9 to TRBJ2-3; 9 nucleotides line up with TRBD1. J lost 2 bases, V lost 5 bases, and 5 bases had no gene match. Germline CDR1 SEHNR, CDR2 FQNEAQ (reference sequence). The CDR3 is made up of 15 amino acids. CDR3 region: CASSPGTGTTDTQYF. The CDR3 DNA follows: TGTGCCAGCAGCCCCGGGACAGGGACCACAGATACGCAGTATTTT.

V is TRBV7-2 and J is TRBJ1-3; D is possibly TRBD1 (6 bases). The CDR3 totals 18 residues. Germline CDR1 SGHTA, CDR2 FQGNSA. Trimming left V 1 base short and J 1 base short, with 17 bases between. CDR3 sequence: CASSLGGWKTGSGNTIYF. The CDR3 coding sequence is TGTGCCAGCAGCTTAGGGGGCTGGAAAACAGGGTCTGGAAACACCATATATTTT.

The CDR3 spells CASSLHYEQYV. CDR3 DNA: TGTGCCAGCAGTCTCCACTACGAGCAGTACGTC. This chain links TRBV27 with TRBJ2-7; no firm D call. With 5 bases removed from V and 3 bases from J, the gap between germline ends came to 5 bases. The CDR3 extends over 11 amino acids. The germline gives CDR1 MNHEY, CDR2 SMNVEV (reference sequence).

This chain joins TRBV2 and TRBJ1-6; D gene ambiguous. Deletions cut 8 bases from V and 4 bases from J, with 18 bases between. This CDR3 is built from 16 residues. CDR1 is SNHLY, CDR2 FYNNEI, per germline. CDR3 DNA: TGTGCCAGCTCAATCTCGTGGGCGGTTTATAATTCACCCCTCCACTTT. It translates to CASSISWAVYNSPLHF.

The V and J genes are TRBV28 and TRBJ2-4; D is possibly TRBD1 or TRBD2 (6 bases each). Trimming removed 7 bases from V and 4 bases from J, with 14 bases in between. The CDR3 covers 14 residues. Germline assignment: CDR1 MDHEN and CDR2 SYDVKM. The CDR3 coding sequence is TGTGCCAGCAATGAGGGGGGCCCAAAAAACATTCAGTACTTC. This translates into CASNEGGPKNIQYF.

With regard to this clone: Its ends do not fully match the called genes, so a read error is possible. CDR3 DNA sequence: TGTGCCAGCAGTCACTCGGGACAGGGGTACAATCAGCCCCAGCATTTT. The encoded protein is CASSHSGQGYNQPQHF. This sequence joins TRBV6-6 and TRBJ1-5, with 10 nucleotides matching TRBD1. Germline assignment: CDR1 MNHNY and CDR2 SVGAGI (reference sequence). This CDR3 is 16 amino acids long.